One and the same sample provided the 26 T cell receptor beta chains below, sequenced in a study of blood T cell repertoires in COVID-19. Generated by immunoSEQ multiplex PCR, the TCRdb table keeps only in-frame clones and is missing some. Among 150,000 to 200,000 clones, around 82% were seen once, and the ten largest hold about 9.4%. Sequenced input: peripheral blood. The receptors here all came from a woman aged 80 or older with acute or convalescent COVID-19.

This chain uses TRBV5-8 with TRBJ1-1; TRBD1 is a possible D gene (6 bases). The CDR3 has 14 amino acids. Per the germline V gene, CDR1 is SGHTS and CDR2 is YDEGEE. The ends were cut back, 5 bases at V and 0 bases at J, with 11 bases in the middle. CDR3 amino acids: CASRLDRLNTEAFF. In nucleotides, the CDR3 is TGTGCCAGCAGACTGGACAGACTGAACACTGAAGCTTTCTTT.

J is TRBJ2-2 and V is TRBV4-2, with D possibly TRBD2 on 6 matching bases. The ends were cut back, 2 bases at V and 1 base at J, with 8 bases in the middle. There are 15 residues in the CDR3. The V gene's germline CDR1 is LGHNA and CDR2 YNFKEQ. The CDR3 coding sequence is TGTGCCAGCAGCCAACCCGGGAGGAACACCGGGGAGCTGTTTTTT. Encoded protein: CASSQPGRNTGELFF.

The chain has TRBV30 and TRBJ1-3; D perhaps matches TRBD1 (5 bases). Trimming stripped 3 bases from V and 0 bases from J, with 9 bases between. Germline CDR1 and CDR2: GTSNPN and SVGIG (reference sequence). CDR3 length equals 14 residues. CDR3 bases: TGTGCCTGGAGGCAGGGTTACTCTGGAAACACCATATATTTT. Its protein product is CAWRQGYSGNTIYF.

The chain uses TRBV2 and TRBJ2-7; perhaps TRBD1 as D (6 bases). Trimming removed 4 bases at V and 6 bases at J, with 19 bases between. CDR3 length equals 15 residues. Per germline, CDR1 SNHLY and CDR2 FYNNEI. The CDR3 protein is CASSGWRLGAREQYF. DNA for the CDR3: TGTGCCAGCAGTGGATGGAGACTGGGGGCGCGCGAGCAGTACTTC.

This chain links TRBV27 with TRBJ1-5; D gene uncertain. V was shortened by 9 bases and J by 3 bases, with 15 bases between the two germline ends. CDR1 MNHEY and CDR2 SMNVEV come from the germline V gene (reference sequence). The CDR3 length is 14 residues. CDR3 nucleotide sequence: TGTGCCAGTAACCCGGGAGGGATCAATCAGCCCCAGCATTTT. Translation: CASNPGGINQPQHF.

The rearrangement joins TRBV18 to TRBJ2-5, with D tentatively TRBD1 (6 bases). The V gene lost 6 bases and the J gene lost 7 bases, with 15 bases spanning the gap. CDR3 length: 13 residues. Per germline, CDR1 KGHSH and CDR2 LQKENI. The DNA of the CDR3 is TGTGCCAGCTCGCCTACAGGGCTAGGGACCCAGTACTTC. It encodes CASSPTGLGTQYF.

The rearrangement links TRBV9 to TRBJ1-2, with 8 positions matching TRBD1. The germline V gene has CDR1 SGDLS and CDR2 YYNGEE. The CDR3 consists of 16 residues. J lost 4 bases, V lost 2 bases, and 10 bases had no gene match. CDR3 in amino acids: CASSVVGDRSFYGYTF. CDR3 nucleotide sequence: TGTGCCAGCAGCGTGGTCGGGGACAGGAGCTTCTATGGCTACACCTTC.

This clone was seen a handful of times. The CDR3 DNA follows: TGTGCCAGCAGCCAAGGACAGTTCTCTGGAAACACCATATATTTT. Its protein is CASSQGQFSGNTIYF. This chain uses TRBV6-5 with TRBJ1-3, with D possibly matching TRBD1 (6 bases). Looked up from germline, CDR1 is MNHEY and CDR2 is SVGAGI. V was shortened by 6 bases and J by 0 bases, with 12 bases between the two germline ends. The CDR3 loop spans 15 amino acids.

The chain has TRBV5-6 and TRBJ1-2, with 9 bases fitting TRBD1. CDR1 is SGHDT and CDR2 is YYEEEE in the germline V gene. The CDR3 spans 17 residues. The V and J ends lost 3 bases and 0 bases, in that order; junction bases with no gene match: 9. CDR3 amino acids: CASSWSGTGFPNYGYTF. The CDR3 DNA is TGTGCCAGCAGCTGGTCCGGGACAGGGTTCCCTAACTATGGCTACACCTTC.

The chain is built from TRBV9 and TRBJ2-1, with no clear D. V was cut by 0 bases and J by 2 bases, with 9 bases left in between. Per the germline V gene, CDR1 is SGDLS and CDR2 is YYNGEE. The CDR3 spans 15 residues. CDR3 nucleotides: TGTGCCAGCAGCGTAGAGAGACATCCCTACAATGAGCAGTTCTTC. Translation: CASSVERHPYNEQFF.

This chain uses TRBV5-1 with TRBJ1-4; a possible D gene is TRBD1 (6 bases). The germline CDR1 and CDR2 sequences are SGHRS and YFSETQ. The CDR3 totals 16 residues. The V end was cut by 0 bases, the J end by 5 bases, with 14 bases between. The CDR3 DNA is TGCGCCAGCAGCTTGGGGGGGCTAACAGGGAATGAAAAACTGTTTTTT. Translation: CASSLGGLTGNEKLFF. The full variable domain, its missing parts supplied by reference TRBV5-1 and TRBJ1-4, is KAGVTQTPRYLIKTRGQQVTLSCSPISGHRSVSWYQQTPGQGLQFLFEYFSETQRNKGNFPGRFSGRQFSNSRSEMNVSTLELGDSALYLCASSLGGLTGNEKLFFGSGTQLSVL.

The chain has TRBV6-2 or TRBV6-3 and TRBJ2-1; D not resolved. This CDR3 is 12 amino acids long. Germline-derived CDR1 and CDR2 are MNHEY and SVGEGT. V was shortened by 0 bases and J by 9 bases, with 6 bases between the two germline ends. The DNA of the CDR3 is TGTGCCAGCAGTTACTCGCGGATTGAGCAGTTCTTC. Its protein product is CASSYSRIEQFF.

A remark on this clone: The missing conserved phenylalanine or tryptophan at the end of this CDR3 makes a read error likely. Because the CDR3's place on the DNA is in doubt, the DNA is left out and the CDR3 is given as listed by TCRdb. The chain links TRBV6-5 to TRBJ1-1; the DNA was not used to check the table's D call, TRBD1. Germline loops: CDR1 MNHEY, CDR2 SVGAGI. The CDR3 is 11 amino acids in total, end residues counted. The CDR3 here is CASSYPGHPLG.

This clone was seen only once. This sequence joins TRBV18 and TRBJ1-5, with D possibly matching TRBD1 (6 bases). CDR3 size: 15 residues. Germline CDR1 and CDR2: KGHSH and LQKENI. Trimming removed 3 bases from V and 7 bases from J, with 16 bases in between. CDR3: CASSPVGGGPQPQHF. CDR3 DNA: TGTGCCAGCTCACCCGTCGGGGGGGGCCCGCAGCCCCAGCATTTT.

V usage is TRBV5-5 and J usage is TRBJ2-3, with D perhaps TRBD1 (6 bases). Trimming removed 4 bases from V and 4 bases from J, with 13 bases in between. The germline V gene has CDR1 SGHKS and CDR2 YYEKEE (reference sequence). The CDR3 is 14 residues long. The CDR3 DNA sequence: TGTGCCAGCAGCGATAGCAGGGGTTCAGATACGCAGTATTTT. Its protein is CASSDSRGSDTQYF.

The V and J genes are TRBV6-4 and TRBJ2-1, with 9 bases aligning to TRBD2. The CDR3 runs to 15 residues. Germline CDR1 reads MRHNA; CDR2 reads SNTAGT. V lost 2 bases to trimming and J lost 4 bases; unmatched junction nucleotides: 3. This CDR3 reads CASSDGGLAYNEQFF. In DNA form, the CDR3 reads TGTGCCAGCAGTGACGGGGGACTAGCTTACAATGAGCAGTTCTTC.

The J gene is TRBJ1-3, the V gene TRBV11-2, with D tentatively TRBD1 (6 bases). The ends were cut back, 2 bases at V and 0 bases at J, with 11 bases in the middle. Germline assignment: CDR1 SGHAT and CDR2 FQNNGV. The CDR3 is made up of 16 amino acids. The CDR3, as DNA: TGTGCCAGCAGCTTACGAGGGGGAGACTCTGGAAACACCATATATTTT. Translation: CASSLRGGDSGNTIYF.

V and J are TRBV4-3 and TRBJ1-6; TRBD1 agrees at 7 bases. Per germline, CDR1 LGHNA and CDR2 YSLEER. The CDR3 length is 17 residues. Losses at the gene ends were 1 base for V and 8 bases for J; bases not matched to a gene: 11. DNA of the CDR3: TGCGCCAGCAGCCAAGGCCGACAGGGCTCCAGGGATTCACCCCTCCACTTT. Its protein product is CASSQGRQGSRDSPLHF.

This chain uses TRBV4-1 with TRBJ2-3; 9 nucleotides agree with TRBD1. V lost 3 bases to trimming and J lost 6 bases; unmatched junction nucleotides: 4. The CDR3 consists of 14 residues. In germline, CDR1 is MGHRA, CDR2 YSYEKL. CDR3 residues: CASSQDRGYDTQYF. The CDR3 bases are TGCGCCAGCAGCCAGGACAGGGGATATGATACGCAGTATTTT.

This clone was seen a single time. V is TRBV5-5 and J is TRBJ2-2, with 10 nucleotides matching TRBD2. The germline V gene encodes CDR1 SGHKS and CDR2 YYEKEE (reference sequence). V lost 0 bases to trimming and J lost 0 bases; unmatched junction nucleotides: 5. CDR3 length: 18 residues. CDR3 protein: CASSLAPSGRANTGELFF. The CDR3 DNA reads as TGTGCCAGCAGCTTGGCCCCTAGCGGGAGAGCGAACACCGGGGAGCTGTTTTTT.

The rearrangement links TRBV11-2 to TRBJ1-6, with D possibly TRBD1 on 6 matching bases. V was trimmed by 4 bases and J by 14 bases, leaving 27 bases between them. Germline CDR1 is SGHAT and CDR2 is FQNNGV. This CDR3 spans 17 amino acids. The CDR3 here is CASSSRGTGRGETALHF. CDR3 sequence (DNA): TGTGCCAGCAGCTCCCGAGGCACAGGGCGGGGGGAGACGGCCCTCCACTTT.

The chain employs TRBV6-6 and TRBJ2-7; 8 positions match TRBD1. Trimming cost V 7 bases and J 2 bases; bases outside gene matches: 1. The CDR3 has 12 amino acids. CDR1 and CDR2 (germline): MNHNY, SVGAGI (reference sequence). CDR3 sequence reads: CASMDRAYEQYF. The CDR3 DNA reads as TGTGCCAGCATGGACAGGGCCTACGAGCAGTACTTC.

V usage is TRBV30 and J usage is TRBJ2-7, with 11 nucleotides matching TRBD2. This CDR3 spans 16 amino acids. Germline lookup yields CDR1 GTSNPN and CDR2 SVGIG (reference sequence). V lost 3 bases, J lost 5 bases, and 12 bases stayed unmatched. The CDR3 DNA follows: TGTGCCTGGAGAAGGGCTAGCGGGAGGCAAAGGGACGAGCAGTACTTC. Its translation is CAWRRASGRQRDEQYF.

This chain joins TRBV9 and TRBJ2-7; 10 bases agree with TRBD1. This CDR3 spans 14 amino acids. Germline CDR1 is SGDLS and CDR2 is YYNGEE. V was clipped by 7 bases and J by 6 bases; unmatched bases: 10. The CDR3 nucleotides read TGTGCCAGCTCCGGTCGGACAGGGGGATCCGAGCAGTACTTC. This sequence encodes CASSGRTGGSEQYF.

CDR3 sequence reads: CASSSGTSGYNEQFF. The CDR3 DNA reads as TGTGCCAGCAGTTCCGGGACTAGCGGTTACAATGAGCAGTTCTTC. The chain links TRBV5-5 to TRBJ2-1; TRBD2 matches 11 bases. With 5 bases clipped from V and 4 bases from J, the junction kept 5 bases outside the gene matches. CDR1 is SGHKS and CDR2 is YYEKEE in the germline V gene (reference sequence). CDR3 length: 15 residues.

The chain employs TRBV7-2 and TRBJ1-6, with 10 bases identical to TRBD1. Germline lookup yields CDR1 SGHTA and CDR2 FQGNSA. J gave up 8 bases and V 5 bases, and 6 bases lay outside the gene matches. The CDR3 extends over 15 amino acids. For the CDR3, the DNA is TGTGCCAGCAGCCCCAGGGGGACAGGGGATTCACCCCTCCACTTT. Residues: CASSPRGTGDSPLHF.